This T cell receptor (beta chain) was obtained from a study of Ad26.COV2.S vaccination and SARS-CoV-2 variants. Study-wide background: Doses of Ad26.COV2.S were injected into muscle once or twice, 56 days apart. Regarding the study as a whole: Placebo recipients had lower spike-specific TCR breadth than vaccine recipients.

This clone was counted a few times. As yet, its antigen is unknown. Germline assignment: CDR1 MDHEN and CDR2 SYDVKM. Trimming cost V 5 bases and J 13 bases; bases outside gene matches: 9. This CDR3 has 14 residues. Clones were read by immunoSEQ multiplex PCR, and TCRdb kept only the in-frame ones, dropping some. The repertoire includes 380,000 or so clones, 75% to 90% of them detected once, and about 10% sits in the top ten. Treatment: about 20 received Ad26.COV2.S at low or high dose, single or two shots; a few received placebo; per-sample allocation not given. Sampling happened 63 days after the first vaccine or placebo injection. In Boston, the donor was an adult between 18-55 years of age. Its platform was an Ad26 vector, and its expressed antigen was Wuhan-strain SARS-CoV-2 spike.

The sequencing here drew on peripheral blood, taken in a trial of Ad26.COV2.S vaccine versus placebo. The chain is built from TRBV28 and TRBJ1-6; 9 bases align to TRBD1. This receptor was identified in a person between 18 and 65 years old who received the Ad26.COV2.S COVID-19 vaccine or a placebo. Written as DNA, the CDR3 is TGTGCCAGCAGTCCCCCGGGACAGGGTGCGCCCCTCCACTTT. Translated, it gives CASSPPGQGAPLHF.